The clone carrying this T cell receptor (beta chain) has a single count. Donors comprised only Caucasian adults living in Nashville, Tennessee. These data are taken from a study of shared clonotypes between healthy human individuals. Germline values: CDR1 KGHSH, CDR2 LQKENI. The V segment lost 1 base and the J segment 6 bases; nucleotides outside the gene matches: 4. The CDR3 contains 15 residues. Per the study methods: With immunoSEQ giving junction-only sequences and no quality scores, filtering differed. The repertoire was sequenced with immunoSEQ multiplex PCR; TCRdb's copy has only in-frame clones and lacks some. V, J and clone size are taken as reported in that table, and D and trimming were inferred from the DNA itself. Of more than 80,000 clones listed, 65% to 70% are singletons.

The sequenced material came from memory CD8+ T cells sorted from blood. Subset meaning: CD45RO+ cells pooled with CCR7-negative TemRA cells. The sequence was collected from a man younger than 40 in good health. The chain combines TRBV18 with TRBJ2-5, with 11 bases matching TRBD1. CDR3 bases: TGTGCCAGCTCACCACGGACAGGGGGCGCGCAGACCCAGTACTTC. It yields the protein CASSPRTGGAQTQYF.